This T cell receptor beta chain derives from a study of T cells after yellow fever vaccination. Points on this clonotype: Its antigen is as yet unknown.

TCRdb re-analysed the 5' RACE reads in MiXCR, keeping a single row per CDR3 protein. Of 170,000 or so distinct CDR3 sequences in the sample, around 8.5% were seen once. There are 11 residues in the CDR3. Trimming stripped 7 bases from V and 3 bases from J, with 7 bases between. Per the germline V gene, CDR1 is MNHEY and CDR2 is SVGEGT. General observations from the study: Reappearance after the booster was seen for most primary-vaccination clones, at 95% to 98% CD4 and around 90% CD8. A weaker secondary response peaked on day 5, the primary on day 15.

The TCR was taken from a man younger than 35 who received the YFV17D yellow fever vaccine. The sample in question was CD8+ T cells sorted from PBMCs, obtained 45 days after the yellow fever booster vaccination. The rearrangement links TRBV6-2 or TRBV6-3 to TRBJ2-7; no reliable D call. For the CDR3, the DNA is TGTGCCAGCACCATGGACTACGAGCAGTACTTC. Residues: CASTMDYEQYF.